This T cell receptor beta chain was profiled in a study of tissue T cells after allogeneic stem cell transplantation. General study results and limits: Blood and spleen captured only part of the tissue TCR repertoire. Anatomically similar tissues had similar TCR repertoires within each patient.

A note on this clone: Its specificity is not known. Mouse gene names and germline throughout.

Clones were read by immunoSEQ multiplex PCR, and TCRdb kept only the in-frame ones, dropping some. Found here are about 22,000 clones, around 70% of them singletons; the top ten hold approximately 0.72%. The clonotype was recovered from a female BALB/c mouse in good health. Strain haplotype at MHC: H2-d. Specimen: spleen.

The CDR3 is CASGPGGAGDTQYF. The CDR3 DNA, read in part, is TGTGCCAGCGGTCCTGGGGGGGCTGGAGACACCCAGTAC. The rearrangement joins TRBV13-2 to TRBJ2-5; 10 bases match TRBD2. The CDR3 end falls 1 residue outside the read, so it is completed with the germline J gene. This CDR3 contains 14 residues. Trimming at V came to 4 bases and at J to 5 bases, leaving 4 bases not matched to a gene. CDR1 NNHNN and CDR2 SYGAGS come from the germline V gene (reference sequence).